The 10 T cell receptor beta chains reported below all come from one sample, sequenced in a study of blood T cell repertoires in COVID-19. The table came from immunoSEQ multiplex PCR; TCRdb's copy has only in-frame clones and leaves some out. Among tens of thousands of clones listed, roughly 90% were seen once. Material for sequencing was peripheral blood. Every receptor here comes from a human donor in a cohort sampled during active COVID-19.

The chain combines TRBV6-1 with TRBJ1-5; 11 bases line up with TRBD1. The CDR3 loop spans 17 amino acids. Germline V gene sequence: CDR1 MNHNS, CDR2 SASEGT. With 1 base clipped from V and 3 bases from J, the junction kept 5 bases outside the gene matches. Here the CDR3 reads CASSEGPGQGVNQPQHF. DNA for the CDR3: TGTGCCAGCAGTGAAGGGCCGGGACAGGGGGTCAATCAGCCCCAGCATTTT.

This rearrangement joins TRBV29-1 to TRBJ1-1, with 7 bases identical to TRBD1. Germline values: CDR1 SQVTM, CDR2 ANQGSEA. V was pared by 4 bases and J by 5 bases, with 10 bases of the junction left unmatched. The CDR3 runs 14 residues. The CDR3 DNA reads as TGCAGCGTTGGACCCGACAGGGAGAGGACTGAAGCTTTCTTT. Translated, it gives CSVGPDRERTEAFF.

The chain carries TRBV23-1 and TRBJ2-6; the D is unclear. TRBV23-1 is designated an ORF whose function remains uncertain. CDR3 length: 12 residues. V lost 7 bases and J lost 4, with 5 bases in between. The CDR3 region has the DNA TGCGCCAGCACAGCGGGGGCCAACGTCCTGACTTTC. Its protein is CASTAGANVLTF.

This rearrangement joins TRBV4-3 to TRBJ1-1; D unresolved. Germline CDR1 LGHNA, CDR2 YSLEER. The CDR3 extends over 14 amino acids. V lost 0 bases, J lost 3 bases, and 8 bases lay in between. The CDR3, as DNA: TGCGCCAGCAGCCAAGATAACTCGGACACTGAAGCTTTCTTT. As protein: CASSQDNSDTEAFF.

This sequence joins TRBV19 and TRBJ1-2; D unresolved. The CDR3 has 14 residues. Trimming took off 3 bases at V and 0 bases at J, with 8 bases between the two ends. Germline CDR1 and CDR2: LNHDA and SQIVND (reference sequence). The CDR3 spells CASSILESNYGYTF. The CDR3 DNA sequence: TGTGCCAGTAGTATTTTGGAGTCTAACTATGGCTACACCTTC. Drawing the rest from reference TRBV19 and TRBJ1-2, the complete variable domain is DGGITQSPKYLFRKEGQNVTLSCEQNLNHDAMYWYRQDPGQGLRLIYYSQIVNDFQKGDIAEGYSVSREKKESFPLTVTSAQKNPTAFYLCASSILESNYGYTFGSGTRLTVV.

The J gene is TRBJ1-4, the V gene TRBV4-1, with TRBD1 matching over 8 bases. V was clipped by 0 bases and J by 12 bases; unmatched bases: 18. The CDR3 extends over 18 amino acids. Germline V gene lookup returns CDR1 MGHRA and CDR2 YSYEKL. DNA of the CDR3: TGCGCCAGCAGCCAAGAATGGGGGACAGGCCCCCAAATTAAGGAACTGTTTTTT. This sequence encodes CASSQEWGTGPQIKELFF.

The rearrangement uses TRBV19 and TRBJ2-5, with 10 bases fitting TRBD1. The CDR3 totals 14 residues. V shed 3 bases and J 3 bases; nucleotides not matched to a gene: 1. From germline, CDR1 is LNHDA and CDR2 SQIVND (reference sequence). CDR3 bases: TGTGCCAGTAGTATGACAGGGGGCGAAGAGACCCAGTACTTC. As protein: CASSMTGGEETQYF.

The chain uses TRBV5-1 and TRBJ1-6; 7 bases match TRBD1. Per the germline V gene, CDR1 is SGHRS and CDR2 is YFSETQ. V dropped 0 bases and J dropped 8; count of bases not matched to a gene: 8. This CDR3 contains 16 residues. The CDR3 is CASSLVTGQEDSPLHF. The CDR3 DNA sequence: TGCGCCAGCAGCTTGGTAACCGGACAGGAGGATTCACCCCTCCACTTT.

This clone was recorded only once. The rearrangement joins TRBV5-1 to TRBJ1-6; TRBD1 matches at 8 bases. The CDR3 has 15 amino acids. V shed 3 bases, J shed 10 bases, and the junction held 9 bases outside the gene matches. CDR1 and CDR2 from the germline V gene are SGHRS and YFSETQ. CDR3 loop: CASSSETGESSPLHF. DNA for the CDR3: TGCGCCAGCAGCTCGGAGACAGGGGAGAGCTCACCCCTCCACTTT.

This sequence joins TRBV28 and TRBJ1-1; no definite D call. V lost 5 bases and J 0 bases, leaving 7 bases between the germline ends. In germline, CDR1 is MDHEN, CDR2 SYDVKM. The CDR3 has 13 residues. The CDR3 loop reads CASSPSMNTEAFF. The CDR3 region has the DNA TGTGCCAGCAGTCCCAGTATGAACACTGAAGCTTTCTTT.